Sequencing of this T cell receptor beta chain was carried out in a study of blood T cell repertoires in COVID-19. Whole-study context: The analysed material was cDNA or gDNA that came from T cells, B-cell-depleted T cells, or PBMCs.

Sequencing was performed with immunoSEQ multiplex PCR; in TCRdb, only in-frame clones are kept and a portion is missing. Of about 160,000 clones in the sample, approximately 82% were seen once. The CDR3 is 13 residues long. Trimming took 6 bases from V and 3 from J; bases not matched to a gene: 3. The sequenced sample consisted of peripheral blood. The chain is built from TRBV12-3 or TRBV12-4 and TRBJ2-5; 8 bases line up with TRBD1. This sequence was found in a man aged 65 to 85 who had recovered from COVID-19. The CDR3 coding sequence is TGTGCCAGCAGGGGACAGGACAAAGAGACCCAGTACTTC. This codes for CASRGQDKETQYF.